This T cell receptor (beta chain) was found in a study of CD8+ T cells in alopecia areata. Study-wide context: Patients in the treated group were given tofacitinib by mouth, 5 to 10 mg twice a day.

Obtained from alopecia areata patients were lesional scalp punch biopsies along with peripheral blood. A remark on this clone: Its antigen remains unknown.

Trimming removed 4 bases from V and 1 base from J, with 15 bases in between. CDR1 and CDR2 (germline): SGHNT, YENEEA. This CDR3 region has 16 residues. Sequencing templates came from extracted RNA that was reverse transcribed into cDNA. Clones were sequenced by immunoSEQ multiplex PCR, and TCRdb holds only the in-frame ones, with some missing. The table includes about 180,000 clones, 63% detected once. Study results and caveats: Normal scalp had lower clonality than lesional scalp, with alopecia totalis/universalis lesions showing this most strongly. Compared with mice, patients displayed less clear TCR sharing, possibly for HLA-related reasons.

The TCR originated in a human donor with alopecia areata. The specimen was CD4+ T cells sorted from blood, collected at week 0. V is TRBV11-3 and J is TRBJ2-3; D may be TRBD2 (6 bases). The CDR3 loop is CASSSTAGGGTDTQYF. Here the CDR3 DNA reads TGTGCCAGCAGCTCCACCGCAGGCGGGGGCACAGATACGCAGTATTTT.